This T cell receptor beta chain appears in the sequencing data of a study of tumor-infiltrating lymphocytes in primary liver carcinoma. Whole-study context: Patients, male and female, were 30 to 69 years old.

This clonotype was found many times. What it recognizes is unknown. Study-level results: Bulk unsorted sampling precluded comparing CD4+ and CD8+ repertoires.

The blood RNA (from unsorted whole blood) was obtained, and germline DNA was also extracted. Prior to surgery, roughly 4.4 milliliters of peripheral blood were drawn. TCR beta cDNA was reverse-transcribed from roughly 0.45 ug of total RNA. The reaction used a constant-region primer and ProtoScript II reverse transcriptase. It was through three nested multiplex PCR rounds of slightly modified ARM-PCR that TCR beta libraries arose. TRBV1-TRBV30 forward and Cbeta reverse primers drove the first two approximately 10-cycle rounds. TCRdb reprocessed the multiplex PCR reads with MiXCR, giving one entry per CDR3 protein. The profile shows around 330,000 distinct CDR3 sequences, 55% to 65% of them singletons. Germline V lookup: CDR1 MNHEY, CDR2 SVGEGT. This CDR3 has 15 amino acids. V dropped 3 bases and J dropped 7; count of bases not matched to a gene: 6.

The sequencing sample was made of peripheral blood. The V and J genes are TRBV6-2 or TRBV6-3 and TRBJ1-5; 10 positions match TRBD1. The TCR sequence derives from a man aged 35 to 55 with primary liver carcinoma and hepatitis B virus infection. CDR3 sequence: CASSYRTGGIQPQHF. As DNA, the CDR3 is TGTGCCAGCAGTTATAGGACAGGGGGGATCCAGCCCCAGCATTTT.